One and the same sample provided the 23 T cell receptor beta chains below, sequenced in a study of T cells in Graves' hyperthyroidism and ophthalmopathy. Using RNA transcripts as the source, TCR beta CDR3 regions were amplified. HTBI primers drove first-round RT-PCR of the TCR CDR3. TCRdb ran MiXCR on the multiplex PCR reads and lists one entry per CDR3 protein. Here the sample spans about 840,000 distinct CDR3 sequences, over 35% being singletons. The sample was blood. Every receptor here comes from a man aged 18 to 35 with Graves' hyperthyroidism.

Comment on this clonotype: Just one base apart from a much larger clone, this may be a read error. This sequence joins TRBV29-1 and TRBJ2-7; tentative D call: TRBD2 (7 bases). Germline V CDR1 and CDR2: SQVTM, ANQGSEA. Trimming cost V 8 bases and J 4 bases, with 21 bases left between them. The CDR3 has 14 amino acids. The CDR3 sequence is CSISPRGGGYEQYF. DNA of the CDR3: TGCAGCATTTCCCCGAGGGGGGGCGGGTACGAGCAGTACTTC.

This clonotype was detected only a few times. V is TRBV11-3 and J is TRBJ1-2; D may be TRBD1 (5 bases). V was pared by 1 base and J by 4 bases, with 13 bases between. Per germline, CDR1 SGHNT and CDR2 YENEEA. The CDR3 is 15 residues long. The CDR3 DNA sequence: TGTGCCAGCAGCTTAGCTCTCCAGGGTTCCTATGGCTACACCTTC. Its protein product is CASSLALQGSYGYTF.

This clonotype was counted at least ten times. The J gene is TRBJ1-2, the V gene TRBV10-3, with TRBD1 as a possible D gene (5 bases). The CDR3 runs to 13 residues. The V end was cut by 10 bases, the J end by 2 bases, with 14 bases between. Germline V CDR1 and CDR2: ENHRY, SYGVKD. Here the CDR3 reads CATGHADNYGYTF. The CDR3 DNA sequence: TGTGCCACAGGACACGCGGACAACTATGGCTACACCTTC.

To note about this clonotype: One base away lies a much larger clone, so this may be a sequencing read error. The rearrangement links TRBV7-2 to TRBJ2-5, with D possibly TRBD1 on 5 matching bases. This CDR3 has 12 residues. The germline CDR1 and CDR2 sequences are SGHTA and FQGNSA. Trimming removed 2 bases at V and 7 bases at J, with 8 bases between. The CDR3 DNA sequence: TGTGCCAGCAGCTTAAATAGGGGGACCCAGTACTTC. Translated: CASSLNRGTQYF.

This chain connects TRBV5-1 to TRBJ1-5; D call uncertain. This CDR3 is 16 amino acids long. Germline V gene data show CDR1 as SGHRS and CDR2 as YFSETQ. V was pared by 0 bases and J by 1 base, with 11 bases between. The CDR3 DNA sequence: TGCGCCAGCAGCTTGGGTGGCGAGGGAAGCAATCAGCCCCAGCATTTT. Its translation: CASSLGGEGSNQPQHF.

This chain joins TRBV10-3 and TRBJ2-1, with 10 bases aligning to TRBD1. Germline assignment: CDR1 ENHRY and CDR2 SYGVKD. CDR3 length: 15 residues. Losses at the gene ends were 10 bases for V and 5 bases for J; bases not matched to a gene: 11. The CDR3 bases are TGTGCCACCTCTCCCGGGACAGGGGTTAACAATGAGCAGTTCTTC. It codes for CATSPGTGVNNEQFF.

As to this clonotype: Likely a read error: the CDR3 ends without its conserved phenylalanine or tryptophan. The DNA is omitted, as the CDR3 cannot be located on it reliably, and the CDR3 follows TCRdb's listing. This chain connects TRBV2 to TRBJ1-1. Germline V gene data show CDR1 as SNHLY and CDR2 as FYNNEI. The CDR3 numbers 9 amino acids, ends counted. The CDR3: CASRAHGLA.

This clonotype was observed a few times. This chain links TRBV27 with TRBJ2-5; D gene unclear. From germline, CDR1 is MNHEY and CDR2 SMNVEV (reference sequence). CDR3 length: 11 residues. V was pared by 5 bases and J by 8 bases, with 9 bases between. CDR3 sequence (DNA): TGTGCCAGCAGTCCGCAGTTCACCCAGTACTTC. As protein: CASSPQFTQYF.

This clonotype has a handful of counts. The chain uses TRBV6-4 and TRBJ1-2; no reliable D call. CDR3 size: 13 residues. The V gene lost 4 bases and the J gene lost 4 bases, with 10 bases spanning the gap. Germline loops: CDR1 MRHNA, CDR2 SNTAGT. This chain's CDR3 is CASSGKEFYGYTF. CDR3 DNA sequence: TGTGCCAGCAGTGGGAAGGAATTCTATGGCTACACCTTC.

This clonotype occurred a few times. This sequence joins TRBV7-9 and TRBJ2-6; D call uncertain. The V gene's germline CDR1 is SEHNR and CDR2 FQNEAQ (reference sequence). Trimming left V 2 bases short and J 5 bases short, with 1 base between. CDR3 length: 12 residues. The CDR3 sequence is CASSLRANVLTF. CDR3 coding DNA: TGTGCCAGCAGCTTACGGGCCAACGTCCTGACTTTC.

This chain connects TRBV15 to TRBJ1-5; 7 nucleotides line up with TRBD1. This CDR3 comprises 16 residues. V lost 0 bases, J lost 3 bases, and 5 bases stayed unmatched. Germline CDR1 and CDR2: LNHNV and YYDKDF (reference sequence). The chain's CDR3 is CATSRDPTGNNQPQHF. CDR3 DNA sequence: TGTGCCACCAGCAGAGACCCGACAGGGAACAATCAGCCCCAGCATTTT.

In this sample, this clonotype turned up many times. V gene TRBV11-2 combines with J gene TRBJ2-7; D might be TRBD2 (6 bases). The CDR3 totals 15 residues. Trimming took off 5 bases at V and 1 base at J, with 15 bases between the two ends. CDR1 SGHAT and CDR2 FQNNGV come from the germline V gene. This chain's CDR3 is CASSPTSGQSYEQYF. DNA of the CDR3: TGTGCCAGCAGCCCGACGAGCGGGCAGTCCTACGAGCAGTACTTC.

The sample holds one count of this clonotype. The chain combines TRBV24-1 with TRBJ2-7; D is perhaps TRBD1 or TRBD2 (5 bases each). The CDR3 loop spans 13 amino acids. CDR1 and CDR2 from the germline V gene are KGHDR and SFDVKD. The germline V and J ends were trimmed by 3 bases and 3 bases, with 8 bases remaining between them. Here the CDR3 reads CATSDRDDYEQYF. Here the CDR3 DNA reads TGTGCCACCAGTGATCGGGACGACTACGAGCAGTACTTC.

This clonotype was counted at least ten times. The genes are TRBV2 and TRBJ1-6; TRBD1 aligns across 9 bases. Germline values: CDR1 SNHLY, CDR2 FYNNEI. The V and J ends lost 9 bases and 7 bases, in that order; junction bases with no gene match: 7. This CDR3 has 14 amino acids. The DNA of the CDR3 is TGTGCCAGGGGGGGACAGGGTTCGAATTCACCCCTCCACTTT. The encoded protein is CARGGQGSNSPLHF.

Notes on this clonotype: This could be a read error, since a much larger clone is one nucleotide away. The chain couples TRBV2 to TRBJ1-4; 9 bases are a match to TRBD1. This CDR3 has 15 amino acids. Germline V gene sequence: CDR1 SNHLY, CDR2 FYNNEI. The trim removed 2 bases at V and 8 bases at J, leaving 6 bases unmatched. Here the CDR3 reads CASSETGTGREKLFF. In DNA form, the CDR3 reads TGTGCCAGCAGTGAAACCGGGACAGGGAGGGAAAAACTGTTTTTT. The whole variable domain, filled in from reference TRBV2 and TRBJ1-4, reads EPEVTQTPSHQVTQMGQEVILRCVPISNHLYFYWYRQILGQKVEFLVSFYNNEISEKSEIFDDQFSVERPDGSNFTLKIRSTKLEDSAMYFCASSETGTGREKLFFGSGTQLSVL.

For this clonotype: Just one base apart from a much larger clone, this may be a read error. This chain links TRBV10-3 with TRBJ1-1; D gene ambiguous. The length of the CDR3 is 13 residues. V was cut by 11 bases and J by 0 bases, with 13 bases left in between. Germline CDR1 and CDR2: ENHRY and SYGVKD. CDR3 loop: CAGKDHMNTEAFF. The CDR3 DNA reads TGTGCCGGCAAGGACCACATGAACACTGAAGCTTTCTTT.

The chain uses TRBV5-5 and TRBJ2-7, with TRBD1 matching over 12 bases. V gave up 5 bases and J gave up 6 bases; unmatched junction bases: 12. CDR3 length: 16 amino acids. CDR1 SGHKS and CDR2 YYEKEE come from the germline V gene (reference sequence). The CDR3 sequence is CASRPGVGTGGIEQYF. CDR3 sequence (DNA): TGTGCCAGCAGGCCTGGCGTAGGGACAGGGGGCATCGAGCAGTACTTC.

This clonotype has only one observation. This CDR3 is CASSYTESEELFF. The CDR3 DNA reads as TGTGCCAGCAGTTACACAGAATCTGAGGAGCTGTTTTTT. The chain is built from TRBV25-1 and TRBJ2-2; D gene unclear. V lost 5 bases, J lost 10 bases, and 14 bases lay in between. Per germline, CDR1 MGHDK and CDR2 SYGVNS. The CDR3 covers 13 residues.

The rearrangement uses TRBV7-9 and TRBJ2-2; 11 nucleotides align to TRBD1. CDR1 SEHNR and CDR2 FQNEAQ come from the germline V gene (reference sequence). The J segment lost 3 bases and the V segment lost 5 bases, leaving 8 bases of the junction unmatched. The CDR3 has 17 residues. The CDR3 coding sequence is TGTGCCAGCAGCCCCGGACAGGGGGCAGGGGACACCGGGGAGCTGTTTTTT. Amino acids: CASSPGQGAGDTGELFF.

The rearrangement joins TRBV2 to TRBJ1-3, with 7 bases identical to TRBD1. Germline lookup yields CDR1 SNHLY and CDR2 FYNNEI. The V gene end was trimmed by 5 bases and the J gene end by 2 bases; junction bases not matched to a gene: 6. The CDR3 spans 15 residues. CDR3 sequence (DNA): TGTGCCAGCAGTTTTGTCGGGACAGCTGGAAACACCATATATTTT. Amino acid sequence: CASSFVGTAGNTIYF. The full variable domain, its missing parts supplied by reference TRBV2 and TRBJ1-3, is EPEVTQTPSHQVTQMGQEVILRCVPISNHLYFYWYRQILGQKVEFLVSFYNNEISEKSEIFDDQFSVERPDGSNFTLKIRSTKLEDSAMYFCASSFVGTAGNTIYFGEGSWLTVV.

In the case of this clonotype: The conserved closing phenylalanine or tryptophan is absent in this CDR3, likely reflecting a read error. This chain links TRBV19 with TRBJ1-5; D unresolved. The CDR3 is 16 amino acids. Looked up from germline, CDR1 is LNHDA and CDR2 is SQIVND (reference sequence). V lost 5 bases to trimming and J lost 3 bases, with 17 bases between them. CDR3 nucleotides: TGTGCCAGTAGTGCCGCCCGGGCCGCATTCAATCAGCCCCAGCATCTT. This encodes CASSAARAAFNQPQHL.

J is TRBJ1-1 and V is TRBV6-5, with D possibly TRBD1 on 5 matching bases. V dropped 2 bases and J dropped 6 bases, with 10 bases sitting between them. Per germline, CDR1 MNHEY and CDR2 SVGAGI. This CDR3 contains 13 residues. The chain's CDR3 is CASSYAGGPEAFF. For the CDR3, the DNA is TGTGCCAGCAGTTACGCCGGGGGACCTGAAGCTTTCTTT.

The table lists this clonotype with many counts. This chain uses TRBV20-1 with TRBJ1-1, with TRBD1 identical over 8 bases. V shed 0 bases, J shed 7 bases, and the junction held 4 bases outside the gene matches. Germline lookup yields CDR1 DFQATT and CDR2 SNEGSKA (reference sequence). The CDR3 covers 13 residues. The CDR3 nucleotides are TGCAGTGCTAGAGACCCGGGACAGGTTGAAGCTTTCTTT. Amino acids: CSARDPGQVEAFF.